One and the same sample provided the 20 T cell receptor beta chains below, sequenced in a study of graft-versus-host responses after intestinal transplantation. Data came from immunoSEQ multiplex PCR; TCRdb stores just in-frame clones and leaves some out. The table shows more than 95,000 clones, with approximately 84% occurring only once. These receptors' targets are unknown. Sequenced here: unstimulated CD4+ T cells sorted from spleen or lymph node cells, sampled before intestinal transplant. These receptors all stem from a human donor who received an intestinal transplant.

The chain has TRBV9 and TRBJ2-3; TRBD2 aligns across 10 bases. Germline values: CDR1 SGDLS, CDR2 YYNGEE. V shed 4 bases and J 7 bases; nucleotides not matched to a gene: 9. The CDR3 has 15 residues. In nucleotides, the CDR3 is TGTGCCAGCAGCTCGTCAGCGGGGGGGCCAAATACGCAGTATTTT. It is translated as CASSSSAGGPNTQYF.

The chain carries TRBV2 and TRBJ2-7; 11 bases map to TRBD1. Germline V gene sequence: CDR1 SNHLY, CDR2 FYNNEI. The CDR3 is made up of 16 amino acids. The trim removed 1 base at V and 2 bases at J, leaving 4 bases unmatched. DNA of the CDR3: TGTGCCAGCAGTGAAGGTTTGGGACAGGGGGCCTACGAGCAGTACTTC. Residues: CASSEGLGQGAYEQYF.

V is TRBV7-9 and J is TRBJ1-2; D ambiguous. The V end was cut by 2 bases, the J end by 1 base, with 20 bases between. The CDR3 runs to 18 residues. From germline, CDR1 is SEHNR and CDR2 FQNEAQ (reference sequence). The CDR3 region has the DNA TGTGCCAGCAGCTTATCCCCCCTGGCCGTTTCGTTTAACTATGGCTACACCTTC. It encodes CASSLSPLAVSFNYGYTF. Supplemented by reference TRBV7-9 and TRBJ1-2, the full variable domain reads DTGVSQNPRHKITKRGQNVTFRCDPISEHNRLYWYRQTLGQGPEFLTYFQNEAQLEKSRLLSDRFSAERPKGSFSTLEIQRTEQGDSAMYLCASSLSPLAVSFNYGYTFGSGTRLTVV.

The genes are TRBV4-1 and TRBJ1-1, with D possibly matching TRBD1 (5 bases). The CDR3 sequence is 13 residues long. V was pared by 8 bases and J by 2 bases, with 12 bases between. Germline-derived CDR1 and CDR2 are MGHRA and YSYEKL. The CDR3, as DNA: TGCGCCAGCTCGCGGGGACGCAACACTGAAGCTTTCTTT. It is translated as CASSRGRNTEAFF.

The chain uses TRBV12-5 and TRBJ2-1; 8 bases are shared with TRBD2. The CDR3 covers 13 residues. V gave up 0 bases and J gave up 15 bases; unmatched junction bases: 7. Germline V lookup: CDR1 LGHNT, CDR2 FRNRAP. The CDR3 DNA reads TGTGCTAGTGGTTTGGTATCGGGACTAGTTGGGTTCTTC. It encodes CASGLVSGLVGFF.

Comments on this clone: At the DNA level, this CDR3 is encoded by other sequences in the same sample as well. The chain is built from TRBV30 and TRBJ2-3; 7 nucleotides align to TRBD2. Germline V CDR1 and CDR2: GTSNPN, SVGIG (reference sequence). Unmatched junction bases numbered 3, after V lost 0 bases and J lost 9 bases. The CDR3 totals 12 residues. CDR3 in amino acids: CAWSVPGGTQYF. CDR3 coding DNA: TGTGCCTGGAGTGTACCCGGGGGGACGCAGTATTTT.

The genes are TRBV4-3 and TRBJ2-7; either TRBD1 or TRBD2 may fit D (6 bases each). The germline V gene encodes CDR1 LGHNA and CDR2 YSLEER. The CDR3 runs 16 residues. Trimming removed 1 base at V and 6 bases at J, with 19 bases between. The CDR3 DNA reads as TGCGCCAGCAGCCAAGCCTCCGGGGGCTTGGGGGGCGAGCAGTACTTC. It specifies CASSQASGGLGGEQYF.

The chain is built from TRBV2 and TRBJ2-3; D is possibly TRBD2 (6 bases). V was clipped by 7 bases and J by 1 base, with 21 bases between them. In germline, CDR1 is SNHLY, CDR2 FYNNEI. CDR3 length equals 17 residues. As DNA, the CDR3 is TGTGCCAGCATGAAGACTAGAGGAAACGGGGGCACAGATACGCAGTATTTT. Its translation: CASMKTRGNGGTDTQYF. Complete variable domain (other parts from reference TRBV2 and TRBJ2-3): EPEVTQTPSHQVTQMGQEVILRCVPISNHLYFYWYRQILGQKVEFLVSFYNNEISEKSEIFDDQFSVERPDGSNFTLKIRSTKLEDSAMYFCASMKTRGNGGTDTQYFGPGTRLTVL.

This chain joins TRBV7-9 and TRBJ1-2; the D is unclear. The CDR3 runs 13 residues. V lost 3 bases and J 4 bases, leaving 9 bases between the germline ends. Per the germline V gene, CDR1 is SEHNR and CDR2 is FQNEAQ (reference sequence). The CDR3 sequence is CASSFDGSYGYTF. In nucleotides, the CDR3 is TGTGCCAGCAGCTTTGACGGCTCCTATGGCTACACCTTC.

The rearrangement joins TRBV7-9 to TRBJ2-2; 15 bases align to TRBD2. J gave up 4 bases and V 2 bases, and 8 bases lay outside the gene matches. This CDR3 is built from 19 residues. The V gene's germline CDR1 is SEHNR and CDR2 FQNEAQ (reference sequence). CDR3 DNA sequence: TGTGCCAGCAGCTTACTTTGGACTAGCGGGAGGGCCCGCACCGGGGAGCTGTTTTTT. The encoded protein is CASSLLWTSGRARTGELFF.

V usage is TRBV27 and J usage is TRBJ1-1; tentatively, D is TRBD1 (5 bases). The germline CDR1 and CDR2 sequences are MNHEY and SMNVEV (reference sequence). CDR3 length: 14 residues. V was trimmed by 8 bases and J by 5 bases, leaving 18 bases between them. The CDR3 reads CASSSPGRRTEAFF. Here the CDR3 DNA reads TGTGCCAGCTCCAGCCCAGGGAGGAGGACTGAAGCTTTCTTT.

V usage is TRBV10-3 and J usage is TRBJ1-6; 7 bases agree with TRBD1. With 6 bases clipped from V and 6 bases from J, the junction kept 8 bases outside the gene matches. Germline lookup yields CDR1 ENHRY and CDR2 SYGVKD. The CDR3 totals 15 residues. DNA of the CDR3: TGTGCCATCAGCGCCACGGGACAGAGTAATTCACCCCTCCACTTT. Its translation: CAISATGQSNSPLHF.

This clone appeared a single time. The chain links TRBV28 to TRBJ2-4, with D possibly being TRBD2 (6 bases). Germline CDR1 and CDR2: MDHEN and SYDVKM. The CDR3 is 14 amino acids. V lost 7 bases and J 7 bases, leaving 17 bases between the germline ends. The CDR3 loop is CASNPTGDPNIQYF. In DNA, the CDR3 is TGTGCCAGCAACCCGACGGGGGATCCGAACATTCAGTACTTC.

This rearrangement joins TRBV5-1 to TRBJ1-1; possibly TRBD1 for D (5 bases). Germline V gene lookup returns CDR1 SGHRS and CDR2 YFSETQ. Trimming removed 3 bases from V and 4 bases from J, with 10 bases in between. This CDR3 has 13 residues. As DNA, the CDR3 is TGCGCCAGCAGCTATGGACACGCCACTGAAGCTTTCTTT. This gives the protein CASSYGHATEAFF.

The V and J genes are TRBV7-9 and TRBJ2-5; the D gene is possibly TRBD2 (6 bases). CDR1 and CDR2 (germline): SEHNR, FQNEAQ (reference sequence). V was clipped by 1 base and J by 7 bases, with 13 bases between them. This CDR3 comprises 14 residues. This CDR3 reads CASSLETVGGTQYF. CDR3 sequence (DNA): TGTGCCAGCAGCTTAGAGACTGTGGGGGGGACCCAGTACTTC.

The chain joins TRBV9 to TRBJ2-3; perhaps TRBD2 as D (5 bases). CDR1 is SGDLS, CDR2 YYNGEE, per germline. The CDR3 is 16 residues long. Trimming left V 3 bases short and J 6 bases short, with 20 bases between. The CDR3 here is CASSALEARGMDTQYF. CDR3 nucleotides: TGTGCCAGCAGCGCCCTGGAGGCTAGAGGTATGGATACGCAGTATTTT.

CDR3 DNA sequence: TGCGCCAGCAGCTTGGGTGCGGGGACTGAAGCTTTCTTT. It codes for CASSLGAGTEAFF. This chain connects TRBV5-1 to TRBJ1-1; no definite D call. V shed 0 bases and J shed 5 bases, with 8 bases lying between them. The CDR3 loop spans 13 amino acids. Germline assignment: CDR1 SGHRS and CDR2 YFSETQ. Looking up the rest from reference TRBV5-1 and TRBJ1-1 gives the full variable domain: KAGVTQTPRYLIKTRGQQVTLSCSPISGHRSVSWYQQTPGQGLQFLFEYFSETQRNKGNFPGRFSGRQFSNSRSEMNVSTLELGDSALYLCASSLGAGTEAFFGQGTRLTVV.

The chain combines TRBV5-5 with TRBJ2-5; D remains ambiguous. The germline V gene encodes CDR1 SGHKS and CDR2 YYEKEE (reference sequence). The CDR3 contains 14 residues. The germline V and J ends were trimmed by 4 bases and 2 bases, with 12 bases remaining between them. CDR3 DNA sequence: TGTGCCAGCAGCAACCGGGCCGCTCAAGAGACCCAGTACTTC. Its protein is CASSNRAAQETQYF. Looking up the rest from reference TRBV5-5 and TRBJ2-5 gives the full variable domain: DAGVTQSPTHLIKTRGQQVTLRCSPISGHKSVSWYQQVLGQGPQFIFQYYEKEERGRGNFPDRFSARQFPNYSSELNVNALLLGDSALYLCASSNRAAQETQYFGPGTRLLVL.

V usage is TRBV6-5 and J usage is TRBJ1-1; maybe TRBD1 (5 bases). Per germline, CDR1 MNHEY and CDR2 SVGAGI. The CDR3 is made up of 15 amino acids. Between the trimmed V and J ends, which lost 6 bases and 0 bases, there was a span of 14 bases. CDR3 loop: CASRRTPFMNTEAFF. DNA for the CDR3: TGTGCCAGCAGAAGGACACCATTCATGAACACTGAAGCTTTCTTT.

This clone was observed a few times. The identical CDR3 is also encoded by other nucleotide sequences in the sample. This rearrangement joins TRBV5-1 to TRBJ1-5; D is perhaps TRBD1 (6 bases). CDR1 is SGHRS and CDR2 is YFSETQ in the germline V gene. This CDR3 region has 14 residues. Trimming took off 0 bases at V and 2 bases at J, with 6 bases between the two ends. The CDR3 DNA follows: TGCGCCAGCAGCTTGGCAGGGGGCAATCAGCCCCAGCATTTT. Translating gives CASSLAGGNQPQHF.